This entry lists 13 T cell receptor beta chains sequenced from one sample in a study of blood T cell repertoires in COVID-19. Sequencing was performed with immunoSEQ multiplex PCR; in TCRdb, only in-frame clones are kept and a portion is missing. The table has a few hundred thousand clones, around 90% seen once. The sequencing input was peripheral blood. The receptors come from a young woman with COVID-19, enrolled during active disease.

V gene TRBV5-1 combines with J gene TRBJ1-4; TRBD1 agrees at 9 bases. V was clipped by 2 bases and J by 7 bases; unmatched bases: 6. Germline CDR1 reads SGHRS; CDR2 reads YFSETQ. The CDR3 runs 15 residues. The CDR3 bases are TGCGCCAGCAGCTTTTCGGGACAGGGTAGTGAAAAACTGTTTTTT. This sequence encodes CASSFSGQGSEKLFF.

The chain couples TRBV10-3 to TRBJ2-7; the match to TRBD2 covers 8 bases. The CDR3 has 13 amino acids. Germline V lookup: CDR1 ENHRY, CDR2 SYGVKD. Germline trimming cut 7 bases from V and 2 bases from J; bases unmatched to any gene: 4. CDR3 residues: CAIKDSGTYEQYF. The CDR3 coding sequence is TGTGCCATCAAGGATAGCGGGACCTACGAGCAGTACTTC.

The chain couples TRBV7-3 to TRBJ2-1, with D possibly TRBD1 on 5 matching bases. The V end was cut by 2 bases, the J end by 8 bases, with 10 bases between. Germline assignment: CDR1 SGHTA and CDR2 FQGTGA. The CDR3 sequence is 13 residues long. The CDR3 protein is CASSLGAGDEQFF. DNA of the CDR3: TGTGCCAGCAGCTTAGGGGCAGGCGATGAGCAGTTCTTC.

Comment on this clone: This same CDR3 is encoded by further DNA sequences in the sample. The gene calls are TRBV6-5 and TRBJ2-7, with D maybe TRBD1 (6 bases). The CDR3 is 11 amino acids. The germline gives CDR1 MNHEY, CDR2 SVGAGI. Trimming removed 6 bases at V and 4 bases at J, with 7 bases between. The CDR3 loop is CASSRGYEQYF. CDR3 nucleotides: TGTGCCAGCAGCAGGGGTTACGAGCAGTACTTC.

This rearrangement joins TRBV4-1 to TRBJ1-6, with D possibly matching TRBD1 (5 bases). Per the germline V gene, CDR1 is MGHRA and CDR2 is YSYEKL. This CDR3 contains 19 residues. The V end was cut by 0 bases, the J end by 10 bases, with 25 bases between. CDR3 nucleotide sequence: TGCGCCAGCAGCCAAGATCCCCTTGCGCAGGGTACTATTGAGTCACCCCTCCACTTT. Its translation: CASSQDPLAQGTIESPLHF.

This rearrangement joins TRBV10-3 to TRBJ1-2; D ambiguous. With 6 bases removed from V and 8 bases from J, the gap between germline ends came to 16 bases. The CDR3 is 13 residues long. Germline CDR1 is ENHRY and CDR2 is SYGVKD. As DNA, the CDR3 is TGTGCCATCAGATTTGACACCGGCGCCGGCTACACCTTC. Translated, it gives CAIRFDTGAGYTF.

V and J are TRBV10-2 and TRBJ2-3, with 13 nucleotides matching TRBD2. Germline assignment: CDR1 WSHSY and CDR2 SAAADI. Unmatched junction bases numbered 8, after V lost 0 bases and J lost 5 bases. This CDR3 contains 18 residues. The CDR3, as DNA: TGCGCCAGCAGTGAGTCGGGACTAGCGGGACCGAGCGGAGATACGCAGTATTTT. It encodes CASSESGLAGPSGDTQYF.

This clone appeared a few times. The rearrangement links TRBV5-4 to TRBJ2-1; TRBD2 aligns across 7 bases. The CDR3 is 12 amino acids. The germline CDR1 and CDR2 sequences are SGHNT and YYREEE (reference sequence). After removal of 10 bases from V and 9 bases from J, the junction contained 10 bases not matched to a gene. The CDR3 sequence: CAVGGEVGEQFF. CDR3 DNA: TGTGCCGTGGGAGGGGAGGTGGGTGAGCAGTTCTTC.

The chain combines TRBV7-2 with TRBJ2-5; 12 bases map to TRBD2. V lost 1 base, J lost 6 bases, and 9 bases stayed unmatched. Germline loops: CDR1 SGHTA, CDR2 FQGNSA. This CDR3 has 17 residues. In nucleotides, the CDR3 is TGTGCCAGCAGCTTAGTGGGTAGGCTAGCGGGAGGGCAGACCCAGTACTTC. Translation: CASSLVGRLAGGQTQYF.

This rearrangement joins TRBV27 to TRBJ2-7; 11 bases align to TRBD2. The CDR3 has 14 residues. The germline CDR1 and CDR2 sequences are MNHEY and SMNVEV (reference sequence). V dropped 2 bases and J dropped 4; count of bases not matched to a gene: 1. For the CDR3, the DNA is TGTGCCAGCAGTTTAGTAGCGGGAGGGTACGAGCAGTACTTC. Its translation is CASSLVAGGYEQYF.

The CDR3 DNA reads as TGTGCCAGCAGTTTCCGGGACAGAAATCAGCCCCAGCATTTT. This codes for CASSFRDRNQPQHF. The chain recombines TRBV28 with TRBJ1-5, with 7 bases identical to TRBD1. The CDR3 is made up of 14 amino acids. Trimming cost V 3 bases and J 4 bases; bases outside gene matches: 3. The germline V gene has CDR1 MDHEN and CDR2 SYDVKM.

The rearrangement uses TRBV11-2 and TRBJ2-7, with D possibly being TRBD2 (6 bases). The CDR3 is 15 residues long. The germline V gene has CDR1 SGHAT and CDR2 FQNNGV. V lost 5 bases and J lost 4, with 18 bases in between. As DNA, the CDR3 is TGTGCCAGCAGCACAGTCGGAGGGGTAGGGTACGAGCAGTACTTC. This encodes CASSTVGGVGYEQYF.

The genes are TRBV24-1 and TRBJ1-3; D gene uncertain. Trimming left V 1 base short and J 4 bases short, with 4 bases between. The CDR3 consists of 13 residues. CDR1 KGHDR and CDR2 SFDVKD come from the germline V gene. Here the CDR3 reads CATSDFAGNTIYF. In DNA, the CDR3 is TGTGCCACCAGTGATTTTGCGGGAAACACCATATATTTT.